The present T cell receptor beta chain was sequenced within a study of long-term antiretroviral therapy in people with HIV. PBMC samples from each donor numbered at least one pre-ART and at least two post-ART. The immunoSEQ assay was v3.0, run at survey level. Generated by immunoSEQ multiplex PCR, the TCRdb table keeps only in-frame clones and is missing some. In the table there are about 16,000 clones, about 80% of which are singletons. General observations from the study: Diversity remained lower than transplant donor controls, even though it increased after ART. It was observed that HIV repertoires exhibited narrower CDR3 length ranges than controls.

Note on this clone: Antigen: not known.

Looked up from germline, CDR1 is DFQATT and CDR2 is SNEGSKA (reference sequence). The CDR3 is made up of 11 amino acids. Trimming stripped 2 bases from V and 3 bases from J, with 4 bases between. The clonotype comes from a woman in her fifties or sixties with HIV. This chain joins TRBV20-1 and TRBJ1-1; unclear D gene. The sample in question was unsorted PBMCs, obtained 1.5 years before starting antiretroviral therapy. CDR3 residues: CSARTYTEAFF. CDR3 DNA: TGCAGTGCTAGAACCTACACTGAAGCTTTCTTT.